This T cell receptor beta chain was sequenced during a study of blood T cell repertoires in COVID-19 (dated by TCRdb to the early 2020s). Regarding the research as a whole: Collaborator samples came from the United States, Italy and Spain and covered acute and convalescent phases of COVID-19. The prospective study material was composed of cDNA or gDNA derived from T cells, B-cell-depleted T cells, or PBMCs. Deeply sampled blood TCRbeta repertoires from subjects exposed to, actively infected with, or recovered from COVID-19 were included in the dataset. A freely available public database, intended as a resource for researchers studying the immune response to SARS-CoV-2, is where the repertoires were released. The samples were drawn from two sources: the first 160 participants of the ongoing ImmuneRACE study, and 1,200 or so subjects contributed by 6 global collaborators. The sample metadata nearly always contained a de-identified subject ID, COVID-19 status, age in years and sex. Where HLA class I and class II types were available, the types were taken from metadata supplied by the sample provider, not from assay-based typing. What the study reported, not specific to this receptor: The quantity of clinical and demographic metadata differed by source and by participant and was supplied without curation.

From cysteine to phenylalanine, the CDR3 is 12 amino acids long. Of the read, only the CDR3 DNA is kept; its 36 bases are in frame from base 1. At the junction V is shortened by 1 base and J by 10 bases; bases outside the gene matches: 2. Taken from the germline V gene, the CDR1 and CDR2 loops are LGHNA and YSLEER. Turning to this clone: What antigen it recognizes has not been identified. The record has no base qualities; no much larger clone is one base away.

TCRbeta CDR3 regions were amplified from genomic DNA using the immunoSEQ Assay, a bias-controlled multiplex PCR. The original methods were these. The number of nucleated cells in each sample was estimated from the amplification of reference gene primers within the assay. To quantify the absolute abundance of each unique TCRbeta CDR3 rearrangement, sequence reads were collapsed and filtered. For each sample, productive Simpson clonality was calculated as the square root of Simpson's diversity index over productive rearrangements. What TCRdb holds here is the immuneACCESS table cut down to in-frame rearrangements. Part of the clones is not present; checked against another copy, under half of the missing clones reflect an unresolved V gene, and the others are unexplained. V and J calls and clone size follow that table, whereas D and trimming were derived from the DNA. This sample comprises 150,000 to 200,000 clones, 70% to 90% of them detected only once. Of the sample, around 6.7% falls within the top ten clones.

Enrolling through a virtual design, the prospective study's participants ranged in age from about 18 to 89 years and lived across roughly 23 United States geographic areas. In the prospective study, cohorts were assigned on the basis of participant-reported clinical history obtained from a screening survey and a study questionnaire. For ImmuneRACE Cohort 3, a participant was defined as recovered based on two consecutive negative NP/OP PCR tests, clearance by a healthcare professional, or resolution of symptoms. Each participant in the prospective study had whole blood, serum and a nasopharyngeal or oropharyngeal swab collected by mobile phlebotomists. Additional blood draws and questionnaires over an approximately two-month period could optionally be provided by prospective study participants. Before DNA extraction, prospective study blood samples were shipped either frozen or at room temperature.

The sequence links TRBV4-3 to TRBJ1-2, and 8 junction bases match TRBD1. The sample was PBMCs or T cells enriched from blood (not recorded which). The receptor was derived from a woman in her fifties or sixties who had recovered from COVID-19. The DNA reads as follows: TGCGCCAGCAGCCAAGGGACAGGGCCCTACACCTTC. Translation gives CASSQGTGPYTF.